These T cell receptor beta chains were read from a single sample in a study of blood T cell repertoires in COVID-19. TCRdb keeps only in-frame clones here, not all; method: immunoSEQ multiplex PCR. The sample has roughly 370,000 clones, approximately 90% seen once. The material sequenced was PBMCs or T cells enriched from blood (not recorded which). The receptors derive from a woman in her forties or fifties who had recovered from COVID-19. Each CDR3 is given with its conserved first and last residue. Fields, in order: V gene, D gene, J gene, clone size, CDR3 DNA, CDR3 protein. A D gene is named only where the DNA matches it firmly. Clone size, where shown, is once, few, many, or a class for clones that have expanded.

TRBV7-2	TRBD2	TRBJ2-1	few	TGTGCCAGCAGCCTAGCGGGGCTTAGGGATGAGCAGTTCTTC	CASSLAGLRDEQFF
TRBV27	.	TRBJ1-1	.	TGTGCCAGCAGTTCTTCCCCTGCGTACACTGAAGCTTTCTTT	CASSSSPAYTEAFF
TRBV5-5	TRBD1	TRBJ1-1	.	TGTGCCAGCAGCTTGTGGGACAGGGGGGAGACTGAAGCTTTCTTT	CASSLWDRGETEAFF
TRBV6-4	.	TRBJ1-6	once	TGTGCCAGCAGTGGGGCGCTGGGGGCTTCCCTCCACTTT	CASSGALGASLHF
TRBV7-8	.	TRBJ2-7	.	TGTGCCAGCAGCTTGGTAGGGAGCACCTACTCCTACGAGCAGTACTTC	CASSLVGSTYSYEQYF
TRBV3-1/TRBV3-2	TRBD1	TRBJ2-7	.	TGTGCCAGCAGCCCCCACCCGGGACAGGGGGCGAACGAGCAGTACTTC	CASSPHPGQGANEQYF
TRBV11-2	.	TRBJ2-4	once	TGTGCCAGCAGCTTTGACTTTCTATCGGACATTCAGTACTTC	CASSFDFLSDIQYF
TRBV14	TRBD1	TRBJ2-1	.	TGTGCCAGCAGCCAACTCCCGGGACAGGGAGGCAATGAGCAGTTCTTC	CASSQLPGQGGNEQFF
TRBV5-6	.	TRBJ2-4	.	TGTGCCAGCAGCTGGGGGCTAGCCAAAAACATTCAGTACTTC	CASSWGLAKNIQYF
TRBV28	TRBD2	TRBJ2-1	.	TGTGCCAGCAGTTTAGGGAGGGGCCGCAGCATACTCAATGAGCAGTTCTTC	CASSLGRGRSILNEQFF
TRBV7-2	.	TRBJ2-7	.	TGTGCCAGCAGCTTAGGTCCGAGGAGGGTCGAGCAGTACTTC	CASSLGPRRVEQYF
TRBV4-2	.	TRBJ2-2	.	TGTGCCAGCAGCCAAGAAGTGCAACTAGCAACGACCGGGGAGCTGTTTTTT	CASSQEVQLATTGELFF
TRBV27	.	TRBJ1-1	once	TGTGCCAGCAGTACCCGGACAATGAACACTGAAGCTTTCTTT	CASSTRTMNTEAFF
TRBV14	.	TRBJ1-1	.	TGTGCCAGCAGCCACTGGTCGGGAACTGAAGCTTTCTTT	CASSHWSGTEAFF
TRBV14	.	TRBJ1-1	once	TGTGCCAGCAGTCCTTCTATGAACACTGAAGCTTTCTTT	CASSPSMNTEAFF
TRBV6-6	TRBD1	TRBJ1-5	.	TGTGCTACGACAGGGGCAGGCAATCAGCCCCAGCATTTT	CATTGAGNQPQHF
TRBV30	.	TRBJ1-2	.	TGTGCCTGGAGTGAGGGAGGAGGGGCTGGCTACACCTTC	CAWSEGGGAGYTF
TRBV4-3	.	TRBJ2-1	.	TGCGCCAGCAGCCAAGACCTGGGCATAGGTGAGCAGTTCTTC	CASSQDLGIGEQFF
TRBV4-2	.	TRBJ1-2	.	TGTGCCAGCAGCCAAAACCTGCGACAGGTAAACTATGGCTACACCTTC	CASSQNLRQVNYGYTF
TRBV6-6	.	TRBJ1-3	.	TGTGCCAGCATCCGGACGGGAACAACACTCGGAAACACCATATATTTT	CASIRTGTTLGNTIYF
TRBV9	.	TRBJ2-7	.	TGTGCCAGCAGCGTCCGGGCAGGGAACGAGCAGTACTTC	CASSVRAGNEQYF
TRBV7-6	TRBD1	TRBJ2-3	.	TGTGCCAGCAGCCACAGGGGGCTGGATACGCAGTATTTT	CASSHRGLDTQYF
TRBV19	.	TRBJ1-1	few	TGTGCCAGTAGCGTGGGGAGGGTGCCCACTGAAGCTTTCTTT	CASSVGRVPTEAFF
TRBV4-3	.	TRBJ1-1	.	TGCGCCAGCAGCCAAGACAGGGCCATGAACACTGAAGCTTTCTTT	CASSQDRAMNTEAFF
TRBV27	TRBD1	TRBJ2-2	.	TGTGCCAGCCGCCCTTTTCCCGGGACAGGGGGTGGAACCGGGGAGCTGTTTTTT	CASRPFPGTGGGTGELFF
TRBV11-2	.	TRBJ2-7	.	TGTGCCAGCAGCCCCCCGGCGGACTACGAGCAGTACTTC	CASSPPADYEQYF
TRBV27	.	TRBJ1-6	.	TGTGCCAGCAGTTTTGGCACGGGAGGGATTACCTATAATTCACCCCTCCACTTT	CASSFGTGGITYNSPLHF
TRBV3-1/TRBV3-2	TRBD1	TRBJ1-1	.	TGTGCCAGCAGCCTACAGGGGACTTTAAACACTGAAGCTTTCTTT	CASSLQGTLNTEAFF
TRBV2	TRBD1	TRBJ2-7	.	TGTGCCAGCAGTGAGATGGGACAGGGGGTCCACGAGCAGTACTTC	CASSEMGQGVHEQYF
TRBV4-1	.	TRBJ1-4	.	TGCGCCAGCAGCCAAGAGTGGATGCAGGGAGGTTATGAAAAACTGTTTTTT	CASSQEWMQGGYEKLFF
TRBV6-5	.	TRBJ1-5	.	TGTGCCAGCAAATATAGCAATCAGCCCCAGCATTTT	CASKYSNQPQHF
TRBV30	TRBD2	TRBJ2-3	.	TGTGCCTGGACGACTAGCGGGGGGGCAGGTGATACGCAGTATTTT	CAWTTSGGAGDTQYF
TRBV7-3	TRBD2	TRBJ2-7	.	TGTGCCAGCAGCTTAGGGGGGGTCCACGAGCAGTACTTC	CASSLGGVHEQYF
TRBV7-2	.	TRBJ1-1	.	TGTGCCAGCAGCCCCAGACGGAGGAACACTGAAGCTTTCTTT	CASSPRRRNTEAFF
TRBV6-5	.	TRBJ2-4	.	TGTGCCAGCAGCCACCAACCACTAGCCAAAAACATTCAGTACTTC	CASSHQPLAKNIQYF
TRBV10-3	.	TRBJ1-5	.	TGTGCCATCAGTGAGTTCCTTGGCCCGGGAACGGATCAGCCCCAGCATTTT	CAISEFLGPGTDQPQHF
TRBV29-1	.	TRBJ1-2	.	TGCAGCGTAGGAAGGGGTGGCTATGGCTACACCTTC	CSVGRGGYGYTF